The rows below give T cell receptor beta chains drawn from one sample of a study of CD8 T cells in ankylosing spondylitis. TCRdb independently ran MiXCR on the 5' RACE reads; one entry per CDR3 protein. The sample shows 300,000 to 350,000 distinct CDR3 sequences, roughly 10% of them seen only once. The sequenced sample consisted of blood, either unsorted or a sorted T cell fraction (not recorded which). These receptors came from a female donor with ankylosing spondylitis or in good health (not recorded which). CDR3s include the opening cysteine and the closing phenylalanine or tryptophan. The D gene is left open where the match is weak. Expanded clones get a size class; other rows say once, few or many, or leave the size out.

TRBJ1-1	TRBV12-3/TRBV12-4	-	many	TGTGCCAGCAGGCAGACTGGTACGAACACTGAAGCTTTCTTT	CASRQTGTNTEAFF
TRBJ2-7	TRBV3-1	-	-	TGTGCCAGCAGCCAAGACGCTAGCTTCTACGAGCAGTACTTC	CASSQDASFYEQYF
TRBJ2-1	TRBV27	TRBD2	many	TGTGCCAGCAGTTTGCTTGGCGGGAGGGCCAATAATGAGCAGTTCTTC	CASSLLGGRANNEQFF
TRBJ2-5	TRBV7-2	-	few	TGTGCCAGCAGCTCTAGGGGTTCGGCTCGAGAGACCCAGTACTTC	CASSSRGSARETQYF
TRBJ2-3	TRBV24-1	-	many	TGTGCCACCAGTGAGGGAGGACAGCTAGATACGCAGTATTTT	CATSEGGQLDTQYF
TRBJ2-7	TRBV20-1	-	-	TGCAGTGCTAGAGACTCCGGGACGACCTACGAGCAGTACTTC	CSARDSGTTYEQYF
TRBJ1-2	TRBV29-1	-	many	TGCAGCGTTCCCAACACGTTTTCTCGGTATGGCTACACCTTC	CSVPNTFSRYGYTF
TRBJ2-1	TRBV10-3	-	few	TGTGCCATCGAGTCGGCGGGCAATGAGCAGTTCTTC	CAIESAGNEQFF
TRBJ2-3	TRBV5-1	TRBD1	many	TGCGCCAGCAGCTGGACAGGGGGTACAGATACGCAGTATTTT	CASSWTGGTDTQYF
TRBJ2-5	TRBV12-3/TRBV12-4	-	many	TGTGCCAGCAGTTTTGAGGGGAAGGAGACCCAGTACTTC	CASSFEGKETQYF
TRBJ1-5	TRBV18	TRBD1	-	TGTGCCAGCTCACAACTAAGCGGACAGGGCAATCAGCCCCAGCATTTT	CASSQLSGQGNQPQHF
TRBJ2-1	TRBV12-3/TRBV12-4	-	-	TGTGCCAGCAGTTTTCAGGCGCTGAGCAATGAGCAGTTCTTC	CASSFQALSNEQFF
TRBJ1-2	TRBV20-1	TRBD1	many	TGCAGTGCGGGACAGGGGACTTATGGCTACACCTTC	CSAGQGTYGYTF
TRBJ2-2	TRBV9	-	many	TGTGCCAGCAGCGTTAAAGGGCCCAAGACCGGGGAGCTGTTTTTT	CASSVKGPKTGELFF
TRBJ2-6	TRBV5-1	-	many	TGCGCCAGCGGATTCTCTGGGGCCAACGTCCTGACTTTC	CASGFSGANVLTF
TRBJ2-6	TRBV9	TRBD2	few	TGTGCCAGCAGCGTAAAGCGGGGCCCCCACTCTGGGGCCAACGTCCTGACTTTC	CASSVKRGPHSGANVLTF
TRBJ2-2	TRBV2	TRBD1	few	TGTGCCAGCCGCTCCAGGACAGGGAACACCGGGGAGCTGTTTTTT	CASRSRTGNTGELFF
TRBJ1-6	TRBV4-2	-	few	TGTGCCAGCAGCCAAGATCCGGGGAGGAATAATTCACCCCTCCACTTT	CASSQDPGRNNSPLHF
TRBJ1-3	TRBV7-9	-	-	TGTGCCAGCAGCCCCATCAGGCCTTCTGGAAACACCATATATTTT	CASSPIRPSGNTIYF
TRBJ1-5	TRBV5-1	-	many	TGCGCCAGCAGCGCAAGCGGGCAAGGCAATCAGCCCCAGCATTTT	CASSASGQGNQPQHF
TRBJ2-1	TRBV10-3	-	many	TGTGCCACCGGGACTCCCTACAATGAGCAGTTCTTC	CATGTPYNEQFF
TRBJ1-2	TRBV7-8	-	-	TGTGCCAGCAGCTCCACAGCGTATGGCTACACCTTC	CASSSTAYGYTF